This is a list of T cell receptor beta chains from one sample in a study of Ad26.COV2.S vaccination and SARS-CoV-2 variants. TCRdb's table, derived via immunoSEQ multiplex PCR, lists solely in-frame clones and lacks some. The sample lists 410,000 or so clones; 90% were seen once. The sequences come from peripheral blood, collected in a trial of Ad26.COV2.S vaccine versus placebo. These receptors were collected from a person aged 18-60 years who received the Ad26.COV2.S COVID-19 vaccine or a placebo. CDR3s leave out the opening cysteine and the closing phenylalanine or tryptophan.

v_gene: TRBV7-2; j_gene: TRBJ2-7; CDR3aa: ASSFTGNYEQY
v_gene: TRBV2; j_gene: TRBJ1-5; CDR3aa: ASSADRGRNQPQH
v_gene: TRBV9; j_gene: TRBJ2-3; CDR3aa: ASSAAGRPDTQY
v_gene: TRBV6-2/TRBV6-3; j_gene: TRBJ1-4; CDR3aa: ASSYSGTGNNEKLF
v_gene: TRBV5-4; j_gene: TRBJ1-6; CDR3aa: ASSLYRQNSPLH
v_gene: TRBV27; j_gene: TRBJ2-7; CDR3aa: ASSFRDFSSYEQY
v_gene: TRBV4-1; j_gene: TRBJ1-6; CDR3aa: ASSQGDSYNSPLH
v_gene: TRBV11-2; j_gene: TRBJ1-3; CDR3aa: ASSPRGYSGNTIY
v_gene: TRBV5-5; j_gene: TRBJ2-7; CDR3aa: ASSYRLAGVPYEQY
v_gene: TRBV6-5; j_gene: TRBJ2-2; CDR3aa: ASSIKGGTGELF
v_gene: TRBV27; j_gene: TRBJ2-7; CDR3aa: ASSTSYEQY
v_gene: TRBV4-3; j_gene: TRBJ2-7; CDR3aa: ASSQDGAVGYEQY
v_gene: TRBV5-5; j_gene: TRBJ2-2; CDR3aa: ASSLVLRTLPNTGELF
v_gene: TRBV7-8; j_gene: TRBJ2-1; CDR3aa: ASSKERGGPYNEQF